Presented here are 21 T cell receptor beta chains from one specimen sequenced in a study of blood T cell repertoires in COVID-19. The method was immunoSEQ multiplex PCR; TCRdb's version includes in-frame clones alone and lacks a portion of them. The sample has about 250,000 clones; 88% are singletons. Sequencing was done on a sample of peripheral blood. The source of these receptors is a man aged 80 or over with acute or convalescent COVID-19.

This chain links TRBV5-1 with TRBJ2-5; a possible D gene is TRBD2 (5 bases). This CDR3 contains 13 residues. Trimming pared 0 bases from V and 2 bases from J, leaving 5 bases between. The germline V gene encodes CDR1 SGHRS and CDR2 YFSETQ. The CDR3 sequence is CASSLGRQETQYF. CDR3 nucleotides: TGCGCCAGCAGCTTGGGGAGGCAAGAGACCCAGTACTTC. Full variable domain (outside the CDR3, taken from reference TRBV5-1 and TRBJ2-5): KAGVTQTPRYLIKTRGQQVTLSCSPISGHRSVSWYQQTPGQGLQFLFEYFSETQRNKGNFPGRFSGRQFSNSRSEMNVSTLELGDSALYLCASSLGRQETQYFGPGTRLLVL.

As for this clone: Distinct nucleotide sequences in the sample also encode this CDR3. The J gene is TRBJ1-1, the V gene TRBV6-5; 7 positions match TRBD1. Looked up from germline, CDR1 is MNHEY and CDR2 is SVGAGI. This CDR3 spans 11 amino acids. The V gene end was trimmed by 5 bases and the J gene end by 8 bases; junction bases not matched to a gene: 2. The CDR3 reads CASSRQGEAFF. CDR3 DNA: TGTGCCAGCAGTCGACAGGGAGAAGCTTTCTTT.

This clone was observed once. The V call is TRBV10-2, the J call TRBJ2-2; 10 positions match TRBD2. Germline V gene data show CDR1 as WSHSY and CDR2 as SAAADI. Unmatched junction bases numbered 15, after V lost 7 bases and J lost 7 bases. This CDR3 spans 17 amino acids. CDR3 sequence reads: CASMKGVASGSDGELFF. CDR3 nucleotides: TGCGCCAGCATGAAGGGTGTGGCTAGCGGGAGTGACGGGGAGCTGTTTTTT.

The chain has TRBV4-3 and TRBJ2-3; no firm D call. The CDR3 contains 13 residues. The ends were cut back, 2 bases at V and 6 bases at J, with 9 bases in the middle. CDR1 and CDR2 from the germline V gene are LGHNA and YSLEER. The CDR3 reads CASSQFSFDTQYF. The CDR3 region has the DNA TGCGCCAGCAGCCAATTTAGCTTCGATACGCAGTATTTT.

The chain is built from TRBV2 and TRBJ1-1; D gene ambiguous. V lost 7 bases to trimming and J lost 3 bases, with 15 bases between them. CDR1 and CDR2 (germline): SNHLY, FYNNEI. The CDR3 totals 14 residues. The CDR3 region has the DNA TGTGCCAGCACCCCCGGTGGCAGGTACACTGAAGCTTTCTTT. Protein product: CASTPGGRYTEAFF.

This sequence joins TRBV4-3 and TRBJ2-1, with 11 nucleotides matching TRBD2. The germline gives CDR1 LGHNA, CDR2 YSLEER. Trimming took 3 bases from V and 2 from J; bases not matched to a gene: 9. The CDR3 runs to 18 residues. The CDR3 sequence is CASSQGTSGSQAYNEQFF. The CDR3 DNA is TGCGCCAGCAGCCAGGGGACTAGCGGTTCCCAAGCCTACAATGAGCAGTTCTTC.

CDR3 nucleotides: TGTGCCACCGGGAGTACTTTCTCCTACAATGAGCAGTTCTTC. Translating gives CATGSTFSYNEQFF. This chain joins TRBV2 and TRBJ2-1; weak D call: TRBD2 (6 bases). The V end lost 10 bases, the J end lost 0 bases, and 13 bases lay between the germline ends. Germline assignment: CDR1 SNHLY and CDR2 FYNNEI. The CDR3 covers 14 residues.

This rearrangement joins TRBV28 to TRBJ1-1; D might be TRBD1 (6 bases). This CDR3 spans 12 amino acids. Germline-derived CDR1 and CDR2 are MDHEN and SYDVKM. The V gene lost 6 bases and the J gene lost 5 bases, with 10 bases spanning the gap. CDR3 in DNA: TGTGCCAGCAGACTAAGGGGGACTGAAGCTTTCTTT. This gives the protein CASRLRGTEAFF.

The rearrangement uses TRBV12-5 and TRBJ1-2; D is possibly TRBD1 (5 bases). Trimming shortened V by 3 bases and J by 4 bases, and 12 bases separated the two germline ends. The CDR3 sequence is 14 residues long. Germline lookup yields CDR1 LGHNT and CDR2 FRNRAP. The CDR3 spells CASGLDSYIYGYTF. The CDR3, as DNA: TGTGCTAGTGGTTTAGACAGCTATATCTATGGCTACACCTTC.

V usage is TRBV6-4 and J usage is TRBJ1-6, with unresolved D. Trimming pared 2 bases from V and 9 bases from J, leaving 11 bases between. Germline V lookup: CDR1 MRHNA, CDR2 SNTAGT. CDR3 length: 14 residues. CDR3: CASSDEGGSSPLHF. The CDR3 nucleotides read TGTGCCAGCAGTGACGAGGGAGGGAGTTCACCCCTCCACTTT.

This clone appeared once. J is TRBJ1-4 and V is TRBV28; 7 nucleotides line up with TRBD1. CDR3 length: 14 residues. Germline V gene lookup returns CDR1 MDHEN and CDR2 SYDVKM. The ends lost 6 bases at V and 4 bases at J; junction bases unmatched: 5. The CDR3 nucleotides are TGTGCCAGCAGACGGACAGGACTTAATGAAAAACTGTTTTTT. It translates to CASRRTGLNEKLFF.

In this sample, this clone turned up once. The chain carries TRBV7-2 and TRBJ2-3; 16 bases match TRBD2. This CDR3 spans 18 amino acids. The junction had 5 bases not matched to a gene; V was cut back by 5 bases and J by 0 bases. Germline V gives CDR1 SGHTA, CDR2 FQGNSA. CDR3 bases: TGTGCCAGCAGCCATACGGGACTAGCGGGGGGGAGCACAGATACGCAGTATTTT. Translation gives CASSHTGLAGGSTDTQYF.

V is TRBV25-1 and J is TRBJ2-7, with TRBD2 matching over 10 bases. V was clipped by 2 bases and J by 1 base; unmatched bases: 2. This CDR3 spans 15 amino acids. CDR1 and CDR2 from the germline V gene are MGHDK and SYGVNS. The DNA for the CDR3 is TGTGCCAGCAGTGAAAGACTAGCGGGTTCCTACGAGCAGTACTTC. Protein: CASSERLAGSYEQYF.

The rearrangement uses TRBV18 and TRBJ2-1; 10 bases match TRBD1. The CDR3 is 14 amino acids. From germline, CDR1 is KGHSH and CDR2 LQKENI. V lost 5 bases to trimming and J lost 7 bases; unmatched junction nucleotides: 5. The CDR3 reads CASSGQGGRNEQFF. The CDR3 nucleotides read TGTGCCAGCTCAGGACAGGGGGGAAGGAATGAGCAGTTCTTC.

The J gene is TRBJ1-6, the V gene TRBV7-2; TRBD1 is a possible D gene (5 bases). The CDR3 spans 13 residues. In germline, CDR1 is SGHTA, CDR2 FQGNSA. The V end was cut by 4 bases, the J end by 7 bases, with 8 bases between. CDR3 residues: CASSSGGNSPLHF. As DNA, the CDR3 is TGTGCCAGCAGCTCGGGGGGAAATTCACCCCTCCACTTT.

This chain connects TRBV28 to TRBJ2-1, with TRBD1 matching 7 bases. The CDR3 contains 15 residues. The J segment lost 2 bases and the V segment lost 5 bases, leaving 6 bases of the junction unmatched. Germline V gene data show CDR1 as MDHEN and CDR2 as SYDVKM. The DNA for the CDR3 is TGTGCCAGCAGTCCCGACAGGGCGACCTACAATGAGCAGTTCTTC. This gives the protein CASSPDRATYNEQFF.

The V call is TRBV19, the J call TRBJ2-1; 7 bases align to TRBD1. V lost 8 bases and J lost 2; bases outside the gene matches: 6. Germline V lookup: CDR1 LNHDA, CDR2 SQIVND (reference sequence). The CDR3 has 14 amino acids. The CDR3 DNA is TGTGCCAGTGCACAGGGGTGGACCTACAATGAGCAGTTCTTC. Translating gives CASAQGWTYNEQFF.

This clone was found many times. The rearrangement uses TRBV27 and TRBJ1-1; D is uncertain. The V end was cut by 6 bases, the J end by 1 base, with 12 bases between. The CDR3 has 14 amino acids. Germline-derived CDR1 and CDR2 are MNHEY and SMNVEV (reference sequence). CDR3 loop: CASRSVTANTEAFF. The CDR3 nucleotides are TGTGCCAGCAGATCCGTCACTGCGAACACTGAAGCTTTCTTT.

The chain joins TRBV7-2 to TRBJ2-5; TRBD2 aligns across 11 bases. Germline trimming cut 5 bases from V and 5 bases from J; bases unmatched to any gene: 7. This CDR3 has 15 amino acids. The germline V gene has CDR1 SGHTA and CDR2 FQGNSA. The DNA of the CDR3 is TGTGCCAGCAGCCAACTAGCGGGAGCAGAGGAGACCCAGTACTTC. This gives the protein CASSQLAGAEETQYF.

This clone occurred once. The same CDR3 arises from other DNA sequences in this sample as well. The chain recombines TRBV4-1 with TRBJ1-1; D perhaps matches TRBD1 (6 bases). CDR1 is MGHRA and CDR2 is YSYEKL in the germline V gene. Trimming left V 2 bases short and J 2 bases short, with 18 bases between. The CDR3 extends over 17 amino acids. In nucleotides, the CDR3 is TGCGCCAGCAGCCAAAAAATATGGGGGCAGGGAAACACTGAAGCTTTCTTT. The encoded protein is CASSQKIWGQGNTEAFF.

The chain carries TRBV24-1 and TRBJ2-1, with D perhaps TRBD2 (5 bases). There are 17 residues in the CDR3. The ends were cut back, 1 base at V and 1 base at J, with 13 bases in the middle. Germline values: CDR1 KGHDR, CDR2 SFDVKD. Written as DNA, the CDR3 is TGTGCCACCAGTGATTTCGGGGAGTCAAGGTCCTACAATGAGCAGTTCTTC. It specifies CATSDFGESRSYNEQFF.